Listed below are T cell receptor beta chains from one sample, sequenced in a study of blood T cell repertoires in COVID-19. Sequenced by immunoSEQ multiplex PCR; TCRdb stores in-frame clones only, minus some. The sample holds some 170,000 clones, approximately 87% seen once. The sample taken for sequencing was peripheral blood. These receptors originate from a woman aged 65 to 85 with COVID-19, enrolled during active disease. Both conserved end residues are part of each CDR3. D genes are given only for firm matches. Expanded clones are given a class, and other clones once, few, many or no size at all.

d_call clone_size j_call v_call cdr3_aa cdr3_nt
. . TRBJ1-5 TRBV10-3 CASRQLINQPQHF TGTGCCTCGCGACAGCTGATAAATCAGCCCCAGCATTTT
. . TRBJ1-1 TRBV28 CASSLGGNAEAFF TGTGCCAGCAGTTTGGGGGGAAACGCTGAAGCTTTCTTT
. . TRBJ2-1 TRBV30 CAWRADRDYNEQFF TGTGCCTGGAGGGCAGACCGGGACTACAATGAGCAGTTCTTC
. . TRBJ1-5 TRBV2 CASRPSGGAYGNQPQHF TGTGCCAGCAGACCTAGCGGGGGGGCGTACGGCAATCAGCCCCAGCATTTT
TRBD2 . TRBJ2-7 TRBV4-2 CASSQEGGYHSYEQYF TGTGCCAGCAGCCAAGAGGGGGGGTACCATTCCTACGAGCAGTACTTC
. . TRBJ2-3 TRBV29-1 CSVGQQTDTQYF TGCAGCGTTGGACAGCAAACAGATACGCAGTATTTT
. . TRBJ1-5 TRBV10-3 CAISEARGGGRGNQPQHF TGTGCCATCAGTGAGGCGCGGGGCGGGGGTCGGGGCAATCAGCCCCAGCATTTT
. few TRBJ1-5 TRBV28 CASSLGQGWSNQPQHF TGTGCCAGCAGCCTCGGGCAGGGTTGGAGCAATCAGCCCCAGCATTTT
. . TRBJ1-2 TRBV30 CAWTTNYGYTF TGTGCCTGGACAACTAACTATGGCTACACCTTC
TRBD1 . TRBJ2-1 TRBV6-5 CASSYSRGHEQFF TGTGCCAGCAGTTATTCCAGGGGGCATGAGCAGTTCTTC
. few TRBJ2-5 TRBV27 CASRGRLVSQETQYF TGTGCCAGCAGAGGAAGACTAGTTTCCCAAGAGACCCAGTACTTC
TRBD1 . TRBJ1-2 TRBV7-2 CASSRGTEYGYTF TGTGCCAGCAGCCGCGGGACAGAGTATGGCTACACCTTC
. . TRBJ1-3 TRBV3-1/TRBV3-2 CASSQGTASNTIYF TGTGCCAGCAGCCAAGGGACAGCATCAAACACCATATATTTT
TRBD2 . TRBJ2-4 TRBV2 CASSESGRDLNIQYF TGTGCCAGCAGTGAAAGCGGGAGGGACTTAAACATTCAGTACTTC
. . TRBJ2-5 TRBV4-1 CASSQDRPGETQYF TGCGCCAGCAGCCAAGATCGACCCGGGGAGACCCAGTACTTC
TRBD1 few TRBJ2-7 TRBV5-1 CASSFFRDRGAEQYF TGCGCCAGCAGCTTCTTCCGGGACAGGGGGGCCGAGCAGTACTTC
. once TRBJ2-2 TRBV30 CAWTGDTRTGELFF TGTGCCTGGACCGGGGACACCAGGACGGGGGAGCTGTTTTTT
TRBD2 . TRBJ2-5 TRBV30 CAWSPSGSTGETQYF TGTGCCTGGAGTCCCAGCGGGAGTACTGGAGAGACCCAGTACTTC
. . TRBJ1-5 TRBV12-3/TRBV12-4 CATKTGRDQPQHF TGTGCCACCAAGACAGGCCGCGATCAGCCCCAGCATTTT
TRBD2 . TRBJ2-3 TRBV27 CASSLRASGSIIDTQYF TGTGCCAGCAGTTTACGGGCTAGCGGGAGTATAATAGATACGCAGTATTTT
TRBD2 once TRBJ2-7 TRBV7-2 CASSLAGGRPSYEQYF TGTGCCAGCAGCTTAGCTGGCGGGAGGCCCTCCTACGAGCAGTACTTC
. . TRBJ2-5 TRBV3-1/TRBV3-2 CASSHRGQETQYF TGTGCCAGCAGCCACCGCGGCCAAGAGACCCAGTACTTC
. . TRBJ2-7 TRBV4-1 CASSQGTMVRNEQYF TGCGCCAGCAGCCAAGGGACTATGGTCCGGAACGAGCAGTACTTC
TRBD1 . TRBJ1-1 TRBV4-1 CASSPGQLNTEAFF TGCGCCAGCAGCCCGGGACAGCTGAACACTGAAGCTTTCTTT
. . TRBJ2-3 TRBV6-5 CASSPASRTDTQYF TGTGCCAGCAGCCCCGCTAGCCGCACAGATACGCAGTATTTT
TRBD1 few TRBJ1-2 TRBV28 CASSSHQGVDYGYTF TGTGCCAGCAGTTCTCACCAGGGGGTCGACTATGGCTACACCTTC
. . TRBJ1-2 TRBV6-2/TRBV6-3 CASSPGHSNPYGYTF TGTGCCAGCAGCCCCGGACACTCTAACCCATATGGCTACACCTTC
. . TRBJ1-5 TRBV3-1/TRBV3-2 CAPQGVVPQHF TGTGCCCCGCAGGGCGTTGTGCCCCAGCATTTT
. . TRBJ2-3 TRBV5-8 CASRQIAVMKDTQYF TGTGCCAGCAGGCAAATAGCGGTCATGAAAGATACGCAGTATTTT
TRBD2 . TRBJ2-7 TRBV5-1 CASTFTSGSYEQYF TGCGCCAGCACCTTCACTAGCGGGAGTTACGAGCAGTACTTC
TRBD2 . TRBJ2-3 TRBV7-6 CASSPGRGGRTDTQYF TGTGCCAGCAGCCCCGGTCGGGGGGGCCGGACAGATACGCAGTATTTT
. . TRBJ1-2 TRBV20-1 CSATYGYTF TGCAGTGCTACTTATGGCTACACCTTC
. once TRBJ1-5 TRBV6-5 CASSSRDSNQPQHF TGTGCCAGCAGTTCCAGGGATAGCAATCAGCCCCAGCATTTT
TRBD2 . TRBJ2-7 TRBV7-8 CASSPRGEGHYEQYF TGTGCCAGCAGCCCCCGGGGGGAGGGCCACTACGAGCAGTACTTC
. . TRBJ1-4 TRBV6-5 CASRDWVRKLFF TGTGCCAGCAGGGACTGGGTCAGAAAACTGTTTTTT
. . TRBJ1-2 TRBV28 CASSLSQGGGYTF TGTGCCAGCAGTTTATCCCAGGGTGGCGGCTACACCTTC
. . TRBJ1-5 TRBV6-5 CASGPGGYGNQPQHF TGTGCCTCGGGCCCCGGGGGGTATGGCAATCAGCCCCAGCATTTT
. . TRBJ2-7 TRBV4-3 CASSQAYTASHEQYF TGCGCCAGCAGCCAAGCCTATACCGCTTCACACGAGCAGTACTTC
. . TRBJ2-5 TRBV28 CASSLAASQETQYF TGTGCCAGCAGCCTCGCGGCCAGTCAAGAGACCCAGTACTTC
TRBD1 . TRBJ1-6 TRBV25-1 CASRTAGTGISPLHF TGTGCCAGCAGAACTGCCGGGACAGGGATTTCACCCCTCCACTTT
. . TRBJ1-3 TRBV7-2 CASSLGGGGNTIYF TGTGCCAGCAGCTTAGGAGGGGGTGGAAACACCATATATTTT
TRBD2 . TRBJ2-1 TRBV28 CASRPGTSGRYNEQFF TGTGCCAGCAGACCCGGGACTAGCGGGAGGTACAATGAGCAGTTCTTC
TRBD1 . TRBJ2-7 TRBV19 CASSTQGAAYEQYF TGTGCCAGTAGTACCCAGGGGGCGGCCTACGAGCAGTACTTC
TRBD1 . TRBJ1-1 TRBV12-3/TRBV12-4 CASSLTGAEAFF TGTGCCAGCAGTTTAACAGGGGCCGAAGCTTTCTTT
. few TRBJ1-2 TRBV5-1 CASSVKGRNGYTF TGCGCCAGCAGCGTCAAGGGGCGGAATGGCTACACCTTC
. . TRBJ2-5 TRBV6-4 CASSDSKGRAAFQETQYF TGTGCCAGCAGTGACTCTAAGGGCAGGGCAGCCTTCCAAGAGACCCAGTACTTC
TRBD1 . TRBJ2-5 TRBV7-8 CASSLLRAGGRETQYF TGTGCCAGCAGCTTACTAAGGGCAGGGGGTAGAGAGACCCAGTACTTC
. . TRBJ2-5 TRBV7-3 CASSPSGGGAWQETQYF TGTGCCAGCAGCCCCAGTGGGGGGGGCGCGTGGCAAGAGACCCAGTACTTC
TRBD1 once TRBJ1-1 TRBV6-2/TRBV6-3 CASSPGTGRTEAFF TGTGCCAGCAGCCCAGGGACAGGGAGGACTGAAGCTTTCTTT
. . TRBJ2-1 TRBV6-6 CASSAFGGNSYNEQFF TGTGCCAGCAGCGCATTCGGCGGGAACTCCTACAATGAGCAGTTCTTC
. . TRBJ1-5 TRBV27 CASSPLDREGQPQHF TGTGCCAGCAGCCCCCTCGATAGGGAGGGTCAGCCCCAGCATTTT
TRBD1 . TRBJ1-4 TRBV28 CASSPSKTGYNEKLFF TGTGCCAGCAGTCCGTCGAAGACAGGGTATAATGAAAAACTGTTTTTT
TRBD1 . TRBJ2-7 TRBV6-1 CASSDRDRVSYEQYF TGTGCCAGCAGTGACCGGGACAGGGTTTCCTACGAGCAGTACTTC